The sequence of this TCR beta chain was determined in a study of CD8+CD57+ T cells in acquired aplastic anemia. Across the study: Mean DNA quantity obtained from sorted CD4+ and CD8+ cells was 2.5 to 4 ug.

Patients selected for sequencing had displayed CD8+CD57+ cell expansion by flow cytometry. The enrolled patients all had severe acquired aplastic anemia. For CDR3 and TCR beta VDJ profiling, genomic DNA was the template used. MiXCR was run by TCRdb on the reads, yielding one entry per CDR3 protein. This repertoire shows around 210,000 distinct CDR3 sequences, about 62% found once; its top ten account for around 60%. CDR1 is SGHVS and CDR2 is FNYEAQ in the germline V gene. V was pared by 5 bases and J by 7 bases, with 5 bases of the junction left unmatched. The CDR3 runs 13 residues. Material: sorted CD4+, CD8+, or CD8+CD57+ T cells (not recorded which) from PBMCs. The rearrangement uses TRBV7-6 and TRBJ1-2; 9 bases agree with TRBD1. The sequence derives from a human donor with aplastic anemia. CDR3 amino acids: CASSPTGGVGYTF. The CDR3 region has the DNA TGTGCCAGCAGCCCTACAGGGGGCGTTGGCTACACCTTC.